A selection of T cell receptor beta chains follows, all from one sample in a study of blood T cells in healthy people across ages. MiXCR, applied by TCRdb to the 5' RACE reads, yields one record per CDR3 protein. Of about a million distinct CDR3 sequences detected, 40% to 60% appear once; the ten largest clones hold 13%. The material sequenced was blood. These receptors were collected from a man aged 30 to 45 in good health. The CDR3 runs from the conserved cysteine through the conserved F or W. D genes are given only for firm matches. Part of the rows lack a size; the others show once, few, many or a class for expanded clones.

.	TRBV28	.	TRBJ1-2	TGTGCCAGCAGTGCCCCCGGGAGCAACGACTATGACTACACCTTC	CASSAPGSNDYDYTF
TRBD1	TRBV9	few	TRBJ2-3	TGTGCCAGCAGCGTACGACAGGGTGAAAGCACAGATACGCAGTATTTT	CASSVRQGESTDTQYF
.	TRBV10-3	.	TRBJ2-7	TGTGCCATCAGTGAGTTGGGTGAGCAGTACTTC	CAISELGEQYF
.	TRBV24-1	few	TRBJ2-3	TGTGCCACCAGTGATGGATACACAGATACGCAGTATTTT	CATSDGYTDTQYF
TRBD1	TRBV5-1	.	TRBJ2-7	TGCGCCAGCAGCTTGGGGGGACAGGGGGCCGAGCAGTACTTC	CASSLGGQGAEQYF
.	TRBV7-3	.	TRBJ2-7	TGTGCCAGCCTTGAGCAGTACTTC	CASLEQYF
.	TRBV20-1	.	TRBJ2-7	TGCAGTGCCCCTTGGGCAGGACAAACCTCCTACGAGCAGTACTTC	CSAPWAGQTSYEQYF
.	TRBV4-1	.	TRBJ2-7	TGCGCCAGCAGCCAAGATCTCTTTAAGACAGGGAGGCGACCCTACGAGCAGTACTTC	CASSQDLFKTGRRPYEQYF
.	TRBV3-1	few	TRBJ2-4	TGTGCCAGCAGCCAAGATCTGGGACGCCAAAACATTCAGTACTTC	CASSQDLGRQNIQYF
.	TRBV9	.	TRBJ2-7	TGTGCCAGCAGCGTAGAAGTAGGGTCAGGGTCCTACGAGCAGTACTTC	CASSVEVGSGSYEQYF
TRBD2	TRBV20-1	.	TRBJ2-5	TGCAGTGCTAGCGGACTAGTCGGAGAGACCCAGTACTTC	CSASGLVGETQYF
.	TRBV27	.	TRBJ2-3	TGTGCCAGCAGTACAGGGACGGGAACCACAGATACGCAGTATTTT	CASSTGTGTTDTQYF
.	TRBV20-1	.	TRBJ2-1	TGCAGTGCCCGGGGTGGGGCTGGGGGGTTCTTC	CSARGGAGGFF
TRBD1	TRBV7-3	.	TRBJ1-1	TGTGCCAGCAGCTCACAAGACAGGGATATGAACACTGAAGCTTTCTTT	CASSSQDRDMNTEAFF
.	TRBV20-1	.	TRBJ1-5	TGCAGTGCTATGGGGACAAATAGCAATCAGCCCCAGCATTTT	CSAMGTNSNQPQHF
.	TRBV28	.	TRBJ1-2	TGTGCCAGCAGTTTAGGGGGTCTTGGGGGTGAGGGCTACACCTTC	CASSLGGLGGEGYTF
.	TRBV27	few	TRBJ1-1	TGTGCCAGCAGTTACGGGGCCACTGAAGCTTTCTTT	CASSYGATEAFF
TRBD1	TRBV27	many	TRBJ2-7	TGTGCCAGCAGTTTATCGGGTCAGGGGGTTTACGAGCAGTACTTC	CASSLSGQGVYEQYF
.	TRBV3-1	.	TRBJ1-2	TGTGCCAGCAGCCAAGATGGGGGGCTCTCTATTGGCTACACCTTC	CASSQDGGLSIGYTF
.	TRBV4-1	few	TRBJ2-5	TGCGCCAGCAGCCAAACCCAAGGGCAGCTCCAAGAGACCCAGTACTTC	CASSQTQGQLQETQYF
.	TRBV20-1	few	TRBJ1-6	TGCAGTGCTAGAGACCCCTTCAATAGCTATAATTCACCCCTCCACTTT	CSARDPFNSYNSPLHF
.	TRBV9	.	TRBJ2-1	TGTGCCAGCAGCGTAGTGAGCGGGTATAATGAGCAGTTCTTC	CASSVVSGYNEQFF
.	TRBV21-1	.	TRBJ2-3	TGTGCCAGCAGCCCCTCCGGACTAGCGGATCGCACAGATACGCAGTATTTT	CASSPSGLADRTDTQYF
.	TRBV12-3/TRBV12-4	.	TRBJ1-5	TGTGCCAGCAGTTTATGGGGTGAGGGATCCAATCAGCCCCAGCATTTT	CASSLWGEGSNQPQHF
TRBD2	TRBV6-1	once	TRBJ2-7	TGTGCCAGCAGTGAGACTAGCTTTCGAGGCGAGCAGTACTTC	CASSETSFRGEQYF
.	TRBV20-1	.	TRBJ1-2	TGCAGTGCTCAAAAGCCCGGTGGAGACTATGGCTACACCTTC	CSAQKPGGDYGYTF
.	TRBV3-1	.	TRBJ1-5	TGTGCCAGCAGCCCGGGACACCAATATAGCAATCAGCCCCAGCATTTT	CASSPGHQYSNQPQHF
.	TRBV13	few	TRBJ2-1	TGTGCCAGCAGCTTAGAGGGGGGTGGCAATGAGCAGTTCTTC	CASSLEGGGNEQFF
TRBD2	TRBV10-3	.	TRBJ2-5	TGTGCCACAGGGAGCGGGGGTCAAGAGACCCAGTACTTC	CATGSGGQETQYF
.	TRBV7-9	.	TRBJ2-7	TGTGCCAGCAGCTTAGGAGGGAAGCACGACGAGCAGTACTTC	CASSLGGKHDEQYF
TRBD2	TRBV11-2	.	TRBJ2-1	TGTACCAGCAGTCGGGGACTAGTCCTTTACAATGAGCAGTTCTTC	CTSSRGLVLYNEQFF
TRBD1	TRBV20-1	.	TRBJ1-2	TGCAGTGCGGGGACAGGGGCGTCCGGGGGCGATGGCTACACCTTC	CSAGTGASGGDGYTF
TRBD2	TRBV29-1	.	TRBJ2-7	TGCAGCGTTGGAAAGTCTAGCGGCTACGAGCAGTACTTC	CSVGKSSGYEQYF
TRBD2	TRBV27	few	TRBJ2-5	TGTGCCAGCAGTCGAAAGCGGGGAGAGACCCAGTACTTC	CASSRKRGETQYF
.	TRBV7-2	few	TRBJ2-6	TGTGCCAGCAGCTTCTCGACGGGTGGGGCCAACGTCCTGACTTTC	CASSFSTGGANVLTF
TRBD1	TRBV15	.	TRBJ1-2	TGTGCCACCAGCAGGGGACAGGCGAAGAACTATGGCTACACCTTC	CATSRGQAKNYGYTF
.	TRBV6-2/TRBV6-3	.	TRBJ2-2	TGTGCCAGCATGTATTGGGATACCGGGGAGCTGTTTTTT	CASMYWDTGELFF
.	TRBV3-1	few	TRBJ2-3	TGTGCCAGCAGCCAAGACTTGGGACTCCCCCCAGATACGCAGTATTTT	CASSQDLGLPPDTQYF
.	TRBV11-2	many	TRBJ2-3	TGTGCCAGCAGCTCCGCAGGGGTTAAAGATACGCAGTATTTT	CASSSAGVKDTQYF
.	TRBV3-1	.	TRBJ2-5	TGTGCCAGCAGCCAAGGAGGGACACGAAAAGAGCAGTACTTC	CASSQGGTRKEQYF
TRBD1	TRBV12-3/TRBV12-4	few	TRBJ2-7	TGTGCCAGCCGAGGGACAGGGGCGGGGGAGCAGTACTTC	CASRGTGAGEQYF
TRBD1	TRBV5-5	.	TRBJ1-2	TGTGCCAGCAGACCAACACAGGGGAATTACATCGATGGCTACACCTTC	CASRPTQGNYIDGYTF
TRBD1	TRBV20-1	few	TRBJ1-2	TGCAGTGCTAGGCCTTCGACAGGGGGAAATGGCTACACCTTC	CSARPSTGGNGYTF
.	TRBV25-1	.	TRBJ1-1	TGTGCCAGCAGTGAGGGTCCCCTCACTGAAGCTTTCTTT	CASSEGPLTEAFF
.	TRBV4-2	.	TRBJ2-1	TGTGCCAGCAGCCAAGCGACTGCGGGTGGGAATGAGCAGTTCTTC	CASSQATAGGNEQFF
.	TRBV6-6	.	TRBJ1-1	TGTGCCAGCAGCCCCCGGGACAAGGGAAGTTCTGAAGCTTTCTTT	CASSPRDKGSSEAFF
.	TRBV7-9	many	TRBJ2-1	TGTGCCACCCCCCCTGAGCAGTTCTTC	CATPPEQFF
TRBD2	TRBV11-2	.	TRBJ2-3	TGTGCCAGCAGCTTAATGCTAGCGGGGGGTACGCAGTATTTT	CASSLMLAGGTQYF